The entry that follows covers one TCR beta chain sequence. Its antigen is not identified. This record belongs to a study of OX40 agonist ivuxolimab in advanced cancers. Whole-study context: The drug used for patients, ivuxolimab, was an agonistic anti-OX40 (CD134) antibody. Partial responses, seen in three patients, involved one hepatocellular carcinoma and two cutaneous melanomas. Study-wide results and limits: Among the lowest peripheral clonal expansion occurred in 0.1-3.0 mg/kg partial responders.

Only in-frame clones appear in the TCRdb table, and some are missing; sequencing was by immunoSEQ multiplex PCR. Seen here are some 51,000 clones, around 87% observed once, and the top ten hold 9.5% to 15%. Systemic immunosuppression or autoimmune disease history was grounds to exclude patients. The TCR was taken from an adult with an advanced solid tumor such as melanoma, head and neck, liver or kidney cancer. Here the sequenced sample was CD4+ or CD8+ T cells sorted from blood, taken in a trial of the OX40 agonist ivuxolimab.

CDR3 coding DNA: TGCAGCGTTGAGGGCGGGTTCTTT. This encodes CSVEGGFF. This chain connects TRBV29-1 to TRBJ1-1, with no clear D. CDR3 length equals 8 residues. Trimming took 3 bases from V and 14 from J, leaving 7 bases between them. In germline, CDR1 is SQVTM, CDR2 ANQGSEA.